This TCR beta chain was found in a study of T cell responses to AZD1222 COVID-19 vaccine. Using immunoSEQ multiplex PCR, the repertoire was profiled, and TCRdb retains in-frame clones only, with some absent. The sample carries roughly 99,000 clones, around 92% recorded once. Germline V gene lookup returns CDR1 LNHDA and CDR2 SQIVND (reference sequence). With 3 bases removed from V and 7 bases from J, the gap between germline ends came to 4 bases. The CDR3 totals 12 residues. Study-wide findings and caveats: Donors in the cohort were predominantly white British and more often female, and clonal diversity was possibly underestimated. Reportedly, nearly half of unique spike TCRs recognized epitopes outside B.1.351/B.1.1.7 mutations. Seropositive at baseline were only five or six AZD1222 recipients.

About this clone: Its target is unknown.

The rearrangement links TRBV19 to TRBJ1-6; no definite D call. This TCR was recovered from an adult who received the AZD1222 COVID-19 vaccine. The starting material was peripheral blood, obtained 28 days after the second AZD1222 dose. The CDR3 bases are TGTGCCAGTAGTATGGTAAATTCACCCCTCCACTTT. Translation gives CASSMVNSPLHF. The complete variable domain, with remaining parts taken from reference TRBV19 and TRBJ1-6, reads DGGITQSPKYLFRKEGQNVTLSCEQNLNHDAMYWYRQDPGQGLRLIYYSQIVNDFQKGDIAEGYSVSREKKESFPLTVTSAQKNPTAFYLCASSMVNSPLHFGNGTRLTVT.